A selection of T cell receptor beta chains follows, all from one sample in a study of response to subunit inactivated influenza vaccine. TCRdb recomputed calls from the RT-PCR reads with MiXCR, one row per CDR3 protein. The repertoire holds about 620,000 distinct CDR3 sequences, roughly 10% seen once, with 10% in the top ten. Sequences were derived from PBMCs from blood, sampled on the day of vaccination. These receptors came from a middle-aged man who received an inactivated influenza vaccine. Each CDR3 is given with its conserved first and last residue. A D gene is named only where the DNA matches it firmly. Where a row states a size, it is once, few, many or the class of an expanded clone; other rows omit it.

D gene	clone size	J gene	V gene	CDR3 DNA	CDR3 protein
-	few	TRBJ1-2	TRBV20-1	TGCAGTGCCCGAGGGCAGGGGAGGGACTATGGCTACACCTTC	CSARGQGRDYGYTF
-	-	TRBJ2-1	TRBV6-5	TGTGCCAGCAGTTACTCCATAGCGAAGGGAGGGGGCTCCTACAATGAGCAGTTCTTC	CASSYSIAKGGGSYNEQFF
TRBD2	-	TRBJ2-2	TRBV27	TGTGCCAGCACTGAAGCGGGAGTCTCTGGGGAGCTGTTTTTT	CASTEAGVSGELFF
TRBD1	few	TRBJ2-1	TRBV10-3	TGTGCCATCAGCGGGACAGAACGCAATGAGCAGTTCTTC	CAISGTERNEQFF
-	-	TRBJ2-4	TRBV7-6	TGTGCCAGCAGCTTAGGTACAGGGGCCAAAAACATTCAGTACTTC	CASSLGTGAKNIQYF
-	-	TRBJ2-7	TRBV3-1	TGTGCCAGCAGCCACTTGTGTTACGAGCAGTACTTC	CASSHLCYEQYF
TRBD1	few	TRBJ1-2	TRBV20-1	TGCAGTGCTAGAGACCCGCTTACAGGGGAAGCCTATGGCTACACCTTC	CSARDPLTGEAYGYTF
-	few	TRBJ2-7	TRBV4-2	TGTGCCAGCAGCCGCATCTTCCGGGACCCCTCCTACGAGCAGTACTTC	CASSRIFRDPSYEQYF
TRBD2	few	TRBJ2-1	TRBV12-3/TRBV12-4	TGTGCCAGCAGTTTACTAGCGGGTGGAGAATACAATGAGCAGTTCTTC	CASSLLAGGEYNEQFF
-	few	TRBJ2-7	TRBV5-1	TGCGCCAGCAGCCGCTATACCTCCTACGAGCAGTACTTC	CASSRYTSYEQYF
-	many	TRBJ2-3	TRBV7-2	TGTGCCAGCAGCTCTGCCCGCACAGATACGCAGTATTTT	CASSSARTDTQYF
-	few	TRBJ2-3	TRBV15	TGTGCCACCAGCAGAGATTTTCCAGATACGCAGTATTTT	CATSRDFPDTQYF
TRBD2	few	TRBJ2-3	TRBV18	TGTGCCAGCTCACCTCGGACTAGTGTTTTCACAGATACGCAGTATTTT	CASSPRTSVFTDTQYF
-	-	TRBJ1-6	TRBV20-1	TGCAGTCAAAGGACAACCGAGGTCCTATCACCCCTCCACTTT	CSQRTTEVLSPLHF